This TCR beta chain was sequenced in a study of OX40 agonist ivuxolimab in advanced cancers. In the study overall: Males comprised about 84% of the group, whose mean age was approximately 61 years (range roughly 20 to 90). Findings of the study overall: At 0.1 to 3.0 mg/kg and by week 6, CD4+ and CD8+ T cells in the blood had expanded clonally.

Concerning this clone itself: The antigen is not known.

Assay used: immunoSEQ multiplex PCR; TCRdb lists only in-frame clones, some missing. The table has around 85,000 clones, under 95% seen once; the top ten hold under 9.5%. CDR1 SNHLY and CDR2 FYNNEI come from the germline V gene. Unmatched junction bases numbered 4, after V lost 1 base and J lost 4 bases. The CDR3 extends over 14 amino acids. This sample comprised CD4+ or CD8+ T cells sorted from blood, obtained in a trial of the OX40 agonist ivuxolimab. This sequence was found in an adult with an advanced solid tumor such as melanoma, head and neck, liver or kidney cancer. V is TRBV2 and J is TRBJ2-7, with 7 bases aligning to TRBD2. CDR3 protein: CASSEGRGLYEQYF. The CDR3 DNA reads TGTGCCAGCAGTGAAGGGCGGGGGTTGTACGAGCAGTACTTC.